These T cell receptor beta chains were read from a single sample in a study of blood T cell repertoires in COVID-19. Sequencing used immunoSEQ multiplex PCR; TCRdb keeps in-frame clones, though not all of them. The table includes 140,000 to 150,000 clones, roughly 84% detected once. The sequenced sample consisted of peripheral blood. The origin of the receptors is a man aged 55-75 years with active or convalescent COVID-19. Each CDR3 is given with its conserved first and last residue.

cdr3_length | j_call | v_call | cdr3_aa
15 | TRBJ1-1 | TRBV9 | CASSVLGTGSTEAFF
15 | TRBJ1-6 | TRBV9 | CASSVTGLNNSPLHF
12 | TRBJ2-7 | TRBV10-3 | CAISPKGEGQYF
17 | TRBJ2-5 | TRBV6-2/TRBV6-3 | CASSYSGLAGAPETQYF
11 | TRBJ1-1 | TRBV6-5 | CASSPHTEAFF
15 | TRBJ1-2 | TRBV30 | CAWTYKNPQGDGYTF
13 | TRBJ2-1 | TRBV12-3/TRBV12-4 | CASGKTAYNEQFF
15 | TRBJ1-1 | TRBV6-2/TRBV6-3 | CASSRLDRGGTEAFF
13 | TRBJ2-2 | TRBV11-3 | CASSLVNTGELFF
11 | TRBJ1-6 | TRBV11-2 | CASSWSGALHF
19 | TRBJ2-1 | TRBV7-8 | CASSFLGTSGRSSYNEQFF
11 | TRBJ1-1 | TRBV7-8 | CASSLGQGAFF
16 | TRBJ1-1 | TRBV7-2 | CASSPGTGRMNTEAFF
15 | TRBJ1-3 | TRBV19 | CAAKEARSSGNTIYF
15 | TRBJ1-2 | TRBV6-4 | CASSAETGTTYGYTF